This T cell receptor beta chain comes out of a study of tumor and adjacent non-tumor tissue in lung cancer. Study in general: On average, productive TCRbeta reads reached 4 million to 4.5 million per sample.

No cell sorting was done before RNA was extracted from the tissue. More than 3 cm separated this lung sample from the edge of the tumor. TCRbeta libraries were built with three rounds of nested PCR, modified from ARM-PCR. TCRdb recomputed calls from the multiplex PCR reads with MiXCR, one row per CDR3 protein. The sample lists some 97,000 distinct CDR3 sequences, about 62% occurring once. As regards this clonotype: The junction does not match germline at one end; this may be a read error.

The sequencing input was distant non-tumor lung tissue. The origin of this receptor is a man aged 25-40 years with non-small cell lung cancer.

For the CDR3, the DNA is TGCGCCAGCAGCCAAGAAACTAGCGGGGGCCCCGGGGAGAGCCAGTACTTC. Translation gives CASSQETSGGPGESQYF. The chain couples TRBV4-2 to TRBJ2-5, with 11 positions matching TRBD2. This CDR3 contains 17 residues. Germline V gives CDR1 LGHNA, CDR2 YNFKEQ.